This T cell receptor beta chain was captured in a study of OX40 agonist ivuxolimab in advanced cancers. CDR1 and CDR2 (germline): SGHVS, FNYEAQ. The CDR3 totals 18 residues. Trimming took 5 bases from V and 0 from J; bases not matched to a gene: 12. Study findings and constraints: At 0.1 to 3.0 mg/kg and by week 6, clonal expansion occurred in CD4+ and CD8+ blood T cells.

Measured with immunoSEQ multiplex PCR; TCRdb has only the in-frame clones, and not every one. Of 50,000 to 85,000 clones listed, around 83% were seen once; the top ten hold 2.5%. Only a few counts were recorded for this clone. Its antigen is as yet unknown. This rearrangement joins TRBV7-6 to TRBJ2-3; 9 positions agree with TRBD1. The sequences come from CD4+ or CD8+ T cells sorted from blood, collected in a trial of the OX40 agonist ivuxolimab. The sequence was collected from an adult with an advanced solid tumor such as melanoma, head and neck, liver or kidney cancer. The CDR3 bases are TGTGCCAGCAGCGTAGGGACAGGGATAACAACTAGCACAGATACGCAGTATTTT. This encodes CASSVGTGITTSTDTQYF.